These 18 T cell receptor beta chains were all obtained from the same sample, sequenced in a study of PD-1 blockade in mismatch repair-deficient tumors. The method was immunoSEQ multiplex PCR; TCRdb's version includes in-frame clones alone and lacks a portion of them. Here the sample spans 39,000 or so clones, 75% to 90% being singletons. The specimen comprised PBMCs, sampled less than 40 weeks after starting pembrolizumab. Receptors originate from an adult with mismatch repair-deficient cancer.

V and J are TRBV2 and TRBJ2-6; possible D gene TRBD1, 6 bases. The CDR3 loop spans 17 amino acids. Looked up from germline, CDR1 is SNHLY and CDR2 is FYNNEI. V lost 2 bases, J lost 5 bases, and 16 bases lay in between. This CDR3 reads CASSEWGAGVRANVLTF. CDR3 nucleotides: TGTGCCAGCAGTGAATGGGGAGCAGGGGTCCGGGCCAACGTCCTGACTTTC.

This clone was recorded a few times. The J gene is TRBJ2-7, the V gene TRBV9, with TRBD2 matching 7 bases. The CDR3 loop spans 15 amino acids. Germline V gene lookup returns CDR1 SGDLS and CDR2 YYNGEE. V dropped 1 base and J dropped 2; count of bases not matched to a gene: 6. CDR3 sequence (DNA): TGTGCCAGCAGCGTACAGGCGGGAGATACCTACGAGCAGTACTTC. It is translated as CASSVQAGDTYEQYF.

V and J are TRBV30 and TRBJ2-3; 8 bases fit TRBD2. The CDR3 loop spans 17 amino acids. The J segment lost 7 bases and the V segment lost 2 bases, leaving 17 bases of the junction unmatched. Germline V gene sequence: CDR1 GTSNPN, CDR2 SVGIG (reference sequence). The CDR3 coding sequence is TGTGCCTGGAGTCCCCAAGGGAGCGGGAGTGGGGGGAATACGCAGTATTTT. Translated: CAWSPQGSGSGGNTQYF. Drawing the rest from reference TRBV30 and TRBJ2-3, the complete variable domain is SQTIHQWPATLVQPVGSPLSLECTVEGTSNPNLYWYRQAAGRGLQLLFYSVGIGQISSEVPQNLSASRPQDRQFILSSKKLLLSDSGFYLCAWSPQGSGSGGNTQYFGPGTRLTVL.

The chain has TRBV5-1 and TRBJ2-3; D gene ambiguous. The CDR3 totals 15 residues. Trimming removed 0 bases at V and 3 bases at J, with 11 bases between. Germline CDR1 is SGHRS and CDR2 is YFSETQ. CDR3 DNA: TGCGCCAGCAGCTTGGCTAATACTTTAACAGATACGCAGTATTTT. Translating it yields CASSLANTLTDTQYF.

This chain connects TRBV2 to TRBJ1-2; 7 nucleotides match TRBD1. Germline V gene data show CDR1 as SNHLY and CDR2 as FYNNEI. This CDR3 is 12 amino acids long. Unmatched junction bases numbered 3, after V lost 6 bases and J lost 5 bases. CDR3: CASSTGEYGYTF. CDR3 bases: TGTGCCAGCAGCACAGGGGAATATGGCTACACCTTC.

The chain links TRBV10-1 to TRBJ2-1; D is ambiguous. Trimming stripped 3 bases from V and 0 bases from J, with 12 bases between. Germline V lookup: CDR1 WNHNN, CDR2 SYGVQD (reference sequence). CDR3 length: 16 amino acids. CDR3 in amino acids: CASSEFLQCSYNEQFF. CDR3 sequence (DNA): TGCGCCAGCAGTGAATTTTTACAGTGCTCCTACAATGAGCAGTTCTTC.

The chain has TRBV7-8 and TRBJ1-1, with 7 nucleotides matching TRBD1. This CDR3 is built from 12 residues. Trimming cost V 4 bases and J 4 bases; bases outside gene matches: 0. In germline, CDR1 is SGHVS, CDR2 FQNEAQ. The CDR3: CASSSGGTEAFF. The CDR3 DNA follows: TGTGCCAGCAGCTCAGGGGGCACTGAAGCTTTCTTT.

V usage is TRBV28 and J usage is TRBJ2-3; D gene uncertain. V was cut by 4 bases and J by 7 bases, with 9 bases left in between. In germline, CDR1 is MDHEN, CDR2 SYDVKM. CDR3 size: 12 residues. This chain's CDR3 is CASSSSPYTQYF. The CDR3 DNA follows: TGTGCCAGCAGTTCGTCTCCCTATACGCAGTATTTT.

This rearrangement joins TRBV19 to TRBJ2-7, with D possibly TRBD1 on 5 matching bases. With 1 base removed from V and 1 base from J, the gap between germline ends came to 11 bases. The CDR3 covers 15 residues. Looked up from germline, CDR1 is LNHDA and CDR2 is SQIVND (reference sequence). The CDR3 protein is CASSIVRGESYEQYF. The CDR3 DNA reads TGTGCCAGTAGTATAGTTAGGGGCGAATCCTACGAGCAGTACTTC.

This clone was counted a few times. This chain connects TRBV7-3 to TRBJ2-7; the D gene is possibly TRBD2 (6 bases). The CDR3 extends over 13 amino acids. Deletions cut 2 bases from V and 5 bases from J, with 10 bases between. Germline-derived CDR1 and CDR2 are SGHTA and FQGTGA. The CDR3 region is CASSLAPSDEQYF. In nucleotides, the CDR3 is TGTGCCAGCAGCTTAGCTCCTAGCGACGAGCAGTACTTC.

The chain combines TRBV6-1 with TRBJ1-6; D not certain. The V end lost 2 bases, the J end lost 11 bases, and 10 bases lay between the germline ends. The CDR3 loop spans 13 amino acids. Germline-derived CDR1 and CDR2 are MNHNS and SASEGT. The CDR3 sequence is CASSESQVTPLHF. CDR3 coding DNA: TGTGCCAGCAGTGAAAGCCAGGTAACACCCCTCCACTTT.

This clone has just one count. The rearrangement joins TRBV18 to TRBJ2-7; 9 nucleotides line up with TRBD2. The CDR3 spans 14 residues. J gave up 2 bases and V 1 base, and 0 bases lay outside the gene matches. Germline V lookup: CDR1 KGHSH, CDR2 LQKENI. The CDR3 nucleotides read TGTGCCAGCTCACCACTAGCGGGGGCCTACGAGCAGTACTTC. Residues: CASSPLAGAYEQYF.

The chain uses TRBV28 and TRBJ1-5; TRBD1 agrees at 10 bases. The V segment lost 2 bases and the J segment 9 bases; nucleotides outside the gene matches: 10. The CDR3 runs to 16 residues. The germline V gene has CDR1 MDHEN and CDR2 SYDVKM. The CDR3 region has the DNA TGTGCCAGCAGTTTACCACCGGGACAGGGGACCCGGCCCCAGCATTTT. Its protein product is CASSLPPGQGTRPQHF.

The gene calls are TRBV5-8 and TRBJ2-3; 10 nucleotides align to TRBD1. The length of the CDR3 is 15 residues. Looked up from germline, CDR1 is SGHTS and CDR2 is YDEGEE. J was trimmed by 4 bases and V by 6 bases; bases with no gene match: 8. Here the CDR3 DNA reads TGTGCCAGCAACGGCGGGACAGGGGCCCCAGATACGCAGTATTTT. It is translated as CASNGGTGAPDTQYF.

The V gene is TRBV6-6, the J gene TRBJ1-1; perhaps TRBD1 as D (6 bases). V was pared by 0 bases and J by 4 bases, with 12 bases between. This CDR3 is 15 amino acids long. Germline CDR1 and CDR2: MNHNY and SVGAGI (reference sequence). CDR3 sequence: CASSYSGAAGTEAFF. CDR3 nucleotide sequence: TGTGCCAGCAGTTACTCGGGGGCTGCGGGCACTGAAGCTTTCTTT.

The chain employs TRBV4-2 and TRBJ1-1; 10 bases are shared with TRBD1. This CDR3 spans 18 amino acids. Trimming took 2 bases from V and 0 from J; bases not matched to a gene: 9. Germline V lookup: CDR1 LGHNA, CDR2 YNFKEQ. CDR3 in amino acids: CASSQPGQGPSVNTEAFF. The CDR3 DNA sequence: TGTGCCAGCAGCCAACCGGGACAGGGGCCCTCCGTGAACACTGAAGCTTTCTTT.

The chain recombines TRBV25-1 with TRBJ2-5; D is undetermined. The J call is doubtful: the DNA matches TRBJ2-7 better. Germline assignment: CDR1 MGHDK and CDR2 SYGVNS. The CDR3 loop spans 13 amino acids. In DNA form, the CDR3 reads TGTGCCAGCAGTCGCGGTGGGTCCTACGAGCAGTACTTC. Encoded protein: CASSRGGSYEQYF.

V gene TRBV5-5 combines with J gene TRBJ2-7, with D hard to call. Germline-derived CDR1 and CDR2 are SGHKS and YYEKEE (reference sequence). V gave up 4 bases and J gave up 0 bases, with 5 bases separating them. The CDR3 sequence is 12 residues long. The chain's CDR3 is CASSRYSYEQYF. The CDR3 DNA reads as TGTGCCAGCAGCCGCTACTCCTACGAGCAGTACTTC.